This is a list of T cell receptor beta chains from one sample in a study of immune evolution from preneoplasia to lung adenocarcinoma. TCRdb's table, derived via immunoSEQ multiplex PCR, lists solely in-frame clones and lacks some. The sample holds around 4,100 clones, roughly 88% seen once. Sequenced material: FFPE minimally invasive lung adenocarcinoma tissue. The receptors originated from a donor older than 65 with lung adenocarcinoma. Both conserved end residues are part of each CDR3. A D gene is named only where the DNA matches it firmly. A row's size may be missing; if present it is once, few, many or a size class.

>.|.|TRBV7-2|TRBJ2-7
CASSSYSTYEQYF
TGTGCCAGCAGCTCTTACAGCACCTACGAGCAGTACTTC
>TRBD1|few|TRBV30|TRBJ2-3
CASKRTGAADTQYF
TGTGCCTCTAAACGGACAGGGGCTGCAGATACGCAGTATTTT
>.|.|TRBV7-6|TRBJ2-2
CASSSNTGGTGELFF
TGTGCCAGCAGCTCCAACACGGGCGGCACCGGGGAGCTGTTTTTT
>.|few|TRBV27|TRBJ1-1
CASSLRLSGNTEAFF
TGTGCCAGCTCACTCAGGCTGTCAGGGAACACTGAAGCTTTCTTT
>.|.|TRBV11-3|TRBJ2-3
CASSLEAGFSTQYF
TGTGCCAGCAGCTTAGAGGCAGGATTTAGTACGCAGTATTTT
>TRBD2|.|TRBV5-4|TRBJ2-3
CASSLGGADTQYF
TGTGCCAGCAGCCTGGGAGGGGCAGATACGCAGTATTTT
>TRBD2|once|TRBV4-3|TRBJ2-7
CASSQELAGAYEQYF
TGCGCCAGCAGCCAGGAACTAGCGGGAGCCTACGAGCAGTACTTC
>.|.|TRBV6-5|TRBJ1-1
CASRKTGDPEAFF
TGTGCCAGCAGGAAAACGGGGGACCCTGAAGCTTTCTTT
>.|.|TRBV18|TRBJ1-4
CASSPRQGYEKLFF
TGTGCCAGCTCACCACGGCAGGGGTATGAAAAACTGTTTTTT
>.|.|TRBV29-1|TRBJ2-7
CSARDFSYEQYF
TGCAGCGCCCGGGACTTCTCCTACGAGCAGTACTTC
>.|.|TRBV30|TRBJ2-7
CAWSPGGEQYF
TGTGCCTGGAGTCCCGGAGGCGAGCAGTACTTC
>.|.|TRBV6-5|TRBJ1-5
CASSYSPRGGQPQHF
TGTGCCAGCAGTTACTCCCCGCGGGGGGGTCAGCCCCAGCATTTT
>.|.|TRBV21-1|TRBJ1-4
CASSKWDSRNEKLFF
TGTGCCAGCAGCAAATGGGACAGTAGGAATGAAAAACTGTTTTTT
>TRBD1|.|TRBV5-1|TRBJ1-2
CASSMGQDYYGYTF
TGCGCCAGCAGCATGGGACAGGACTACTATGGCTACACCTTC
>TRBD2|.|TRBV27|TRBJ2-1
CASSRIAGWNNEQFF
TGTGCCAGCAGTCGGATAGCGGGATGGAACAATGAGCAGTTCTTC
>.|.|TRBV19|TRBJ1-1
CASSTQEPAMNTEAFF
TGTGCCAGTAGTACTCAAGAGCCAGCCATGAACACTGAAGCTTTCTTT
>TRBD1|.|TRBV7-2|TRBJ2-3
CASSLGGQGLDTQYF
TGTGCCAGCAGCTTAGGCGGACAGGGGTTAGATACGCAGTATTTT
>.|.|TRBV18|TRBJ2-6
CASSPLSTGTSGANVLTF
TGTGCCAGCTCACCACTGTCCACGGGGACCTCTGGGGCCAACGTCCTGACTTTC
>.|.|TRBV27|TRBJ1-1
CASSSVGNTEAFF
TGTGCCAGCAGTTCCGTAGGGAACACTGAAGCTTTCTTT
>.|.|TRBV5-4|TRBJ2-5
CASSQGGQETQYF
TGTGCCAGCAGCCAGGGAGGCCAAGAGACCCAGTACTTC
>TRBD1|.|TRBV7-8|TRBJ1-2
CASSPSPTGEHGYTF
TGTGCCAGCAGCCCTAGCCCTACAGGGGAGCATGGCTACACCTTC
>TRBD2|.|TRBV18|TRBJ2-7
CASSPPGLAGGEQYF
TGTGCCAGCTCACCACCAGGACTAGCGGGTGGAGAGCAGTACTTC
>TRBD2|.|TRBV29-1|TRBJ2-7
CSVEEGTSGRAYEQYF
TGCAGCGTTGAAGAGGGAACTAGCGGGAGGGCCTACGAGCAGTACTTC
>TRBD1|.|TRBV5-4|TRBJ2-7
CASARDRNYEQYF
TGTGCCAGCGCCCGGGACAGGAACTACGAGCAGTACTTC
>.|.|TRBV7-8|TRBJ2-1
CASSYYNEQFF
TGTGCCAGCAGTTATTACAATGAGCAGTTCTTC
>.|.|TRBV11-2|TRBJ1-1
CASSLPEDAEAFF
TGTGCCAGCAGCCTCCCCGAGGACGCTGAAGCTTTCTTT
>.|.|TRBV9|TRBJ1-2
CASSTSGGVNYGYTF
TGTGCCAGCAGCACCTCGGGGGGGGTAAACTATGGCTACACCTTC
>.|once|TRBV25-1|TRBJ2-2
CASSSPDRDTGELFF
TGTGCCAGCAGTTCCCCGGACAGAGACACCGGGGAGCTGTTTTTT
>TRBD2|once|TRBV5-4|TRBJ2-7
CASSLGLAAREQYF
TGTGCCAGCAGCCTCGGACTAGCGGCACGCGAGCAGTACTTC
>TRBD1|.|TRBV18|TRBJ1-1
CASSPGQGYEAFF
TGTGCCAGCTCACCGGGACAGGGATATGAAGCTTTCTTT
>.|.|TRBV25-1|TRBJ1-1
CASSDQGYGTEAFF
TGTGCCAGCAGTGACCAGGGCTACGGCACTGAAGCTTTCTTT
>.|.|TRBV11-2|TRBJ1-1
CASSSRERTAATEAFF
TGTGCCAGCAGCTCCAGGGAGAGGACTGCTGCCACTGAAGCTTTCTTT
>TRBD2|.|TRBV9|TRBJ2-1
CASSPPSGSESEQFF
TGTGCCAGCAGCCCTCCTAGCGGGAGTGAGAGTGAGCAGTTCTTC
>.|.|TRBV6-1|TRBJ1-2
CASSDRMTGTSYGYTF
TGTGCCAGCAGTGATCGAATGACAGGAACTTCCTATGGCTACACCTTC
>.|.|TRBV30|TRBJ1-1
CAWSRGGRTEAFF
TGTGCCTGGAGTAGGGGGGGGCGGACTGAAGCTTTCTTT
>.|.|TRBV7-3|TRBJ2-5
CASSLTFAETQYF
TGTGCCAGCAGCTTAACGTTTGCAGAGACCCAGTACTTC
>TRBD1|.|TRBV6-1|TRBJ1-4
CASSDGGRDRTNEKLFF
TGTGCCAGCAGTGATGGAGGTCGGGACAGAACTAATGAAAAACTGTTTTTT
>.|.|TRBV5-1|TRBJ2-3
CASSLEVAADTQYF
TGCGCCAGCAGCTTGGAGGTAGCTGCAGATACGCAGTATTTT
>.|once|TRBV27|TRBJ2-2
CASSMSGELFF
TGTGCCAGCAGTATGTCCGGGGAGCTGTTTTTT
>.|.|TRBV11-3|TRBJ2-7
CASSLNGLISYEQYF
TGTGCCAGCAGCTTGAATGGACTTATTTCCTACGAGCAGTACTTC
>TRBD1|.|TRBV5-6|TRBJ2-2
CASSYPTGGYTGELFF
TGTGCCAGCAGCTACCCCACAGGGGGCTATACCGGGGAGCTGTTTTTT
>.|.|TRBV12-5|TRBJ2-1
CASGLGDTYNEQFF
TGTGCTAGTGGTTTGGGTGACACATACAATGAGCAGTTCTTC
>TRBD2|once|TRBV5-1|TRBJ2-5
CASTPSAGGRETQYF
TGCGCCAGCACCCCCTCAGCGGGAGGGCGGGAGACCCAGTACTTC
>TRBD1|.|TRBV11-2|TRBJ2-1
CASSARQGANNEQFF
TGTGCCAGCAGCGCGAGACAGGGGGCAAACAATGAGCAGTTCTTC
>TRBD1|.|TRBV7-3|TRBJ1-1
CASSRTGNTEAFF
TGTGCCAGCAGCCGGACAGGAAATACTGAAGCTTTCTTT
>TRBD2|once|TRBV5-1|TRBJ2-1
CASSLSRLAYYNEQFF
TGCGCTAGCAGCTTGTCGAGACTAGCGTATTACAATGAGCAGTTCTTC
>.|.|TRBV27|TRBJ1-1
CASGTTRSDEAFF
TGTGCCAGCGGGACGACCCGGTCGGATGAAGCTTTCTTT
>.|.|TRBV5-1|TRBJ1-1
CASNLGGNVGTEAFF
TGCGCCAGCAACTTGGGGGGGAATGTGGGGACTGAAGCTTTCTTT
>TRBD2|.|TRBV4-3|TRBJ2-3
CASSHTGTSGRALTDTQYF
TGCGCCAGCAGCCACACCGGGACTAGCGGGAGGGCCTTGACAGATACGCAGTATTTT
>.|.|TRBV10-3|TRBJ2-5
CASEQGGTQYF
TGTGCCAGCGAGCAGGGGGGGACCCAGTACTTC
>TRBD2|.|TRBV6-1|TRBJ2-1
CASRVGLAGYNEQFF
TGTGCCAGCAGAGTCGGACTAGCGGGCTACAATGAGCAGTTCTTC
>.|.|TRBV27|TRBJ2-7
CASSLRSDAYEQYF
TGTGCCAGCAGTTTGCGGAGCGATGCCTACGAGCAGTACTTC